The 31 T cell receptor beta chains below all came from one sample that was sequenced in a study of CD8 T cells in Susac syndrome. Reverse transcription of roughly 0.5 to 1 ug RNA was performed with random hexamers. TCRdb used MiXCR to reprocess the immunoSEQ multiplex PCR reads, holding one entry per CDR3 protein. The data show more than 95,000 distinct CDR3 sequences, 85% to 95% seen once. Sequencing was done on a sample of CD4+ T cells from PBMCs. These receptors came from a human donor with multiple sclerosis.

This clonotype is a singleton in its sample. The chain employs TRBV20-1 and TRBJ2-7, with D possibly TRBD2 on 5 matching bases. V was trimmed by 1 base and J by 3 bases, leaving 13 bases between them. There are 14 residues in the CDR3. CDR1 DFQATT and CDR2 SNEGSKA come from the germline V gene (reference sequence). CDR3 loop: CSARVSPGGYEQYF. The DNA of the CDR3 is TGCAGTGCTAGAGTTTCGCCCGGAGGCTACGAGCAGTACTTC.

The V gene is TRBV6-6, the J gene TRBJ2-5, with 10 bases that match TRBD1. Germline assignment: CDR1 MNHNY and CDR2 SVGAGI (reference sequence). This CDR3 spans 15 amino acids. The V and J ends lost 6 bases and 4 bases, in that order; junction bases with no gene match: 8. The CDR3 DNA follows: TGTGCCAGCAGCTTTAGGGACAGGGGTTTAGAGACCCAGTACTTC. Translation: CASSFRDRGLETQYF.

This CDR3 is CASSRTGVHTEAFF. The CDR3 DNA sequence: TGTGCCAGCAGCCGCACAGGGGTCCACACTGAAGCTTTCTTT. This sequence joins TRBV6-4 and TRBJ1-1, with 7 bases aligning to TRBD1. V lost 6 bases and J lost 3; bases outside the gene matches: 7. The CDR3 loop spans 14 amino acids. CDR1 and CDR2 from the germline V gene are MRHNA and SNTAGT.

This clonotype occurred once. The CDR3 DNA is TGTGCCAGCAGTGAAAGGGGCTACGAGCAGTACTTC. Translation gives CASSERGYEQYF. The V call is TRBV6-1, the J call TRBJ2-7, with D possibly TRBD1 on 5 matching bases. The CDR3 runs 12 residues. The germline V and J ends were trimmed by 2 bases and 3 bases, with 5 bases remaining between them. The germline gives CDR1 MNHNS, CDR2 SASEGT.

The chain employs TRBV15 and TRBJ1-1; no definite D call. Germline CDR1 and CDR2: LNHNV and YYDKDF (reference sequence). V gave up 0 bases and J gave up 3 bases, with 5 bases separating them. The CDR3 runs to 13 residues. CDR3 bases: TGTGCCACCAGCAGAGACATACACACTGAAGCTTTCTTT. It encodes CATSRDIHTEAFF.

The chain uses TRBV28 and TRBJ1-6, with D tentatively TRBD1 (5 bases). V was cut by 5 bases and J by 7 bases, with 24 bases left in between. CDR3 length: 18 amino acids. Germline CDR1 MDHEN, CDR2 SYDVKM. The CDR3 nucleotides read TGTGCCAGCAGTCTCCGGGCCCTCGGCGGTTGGGGGAATTCACCCCTCCACTTT. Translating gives CASSLRALGGWGNSPLHF.

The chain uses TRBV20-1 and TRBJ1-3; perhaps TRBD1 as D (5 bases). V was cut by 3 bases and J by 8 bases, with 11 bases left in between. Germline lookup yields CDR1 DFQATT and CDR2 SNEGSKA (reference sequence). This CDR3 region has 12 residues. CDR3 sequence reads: CSARMMGDTIYF. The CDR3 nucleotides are TGCAGTGCTAGGATGATGGGGGACACCATATATTTT.

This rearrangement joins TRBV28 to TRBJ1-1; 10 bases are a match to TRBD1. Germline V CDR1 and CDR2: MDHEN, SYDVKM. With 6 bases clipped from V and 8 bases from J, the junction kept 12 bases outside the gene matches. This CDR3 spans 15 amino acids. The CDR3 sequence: CASRQTGGRFWEAFF. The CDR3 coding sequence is TGTGCCAGCAGACAGACAGGGGGCCGGTTTTGGGAAGCTTTCTTT.

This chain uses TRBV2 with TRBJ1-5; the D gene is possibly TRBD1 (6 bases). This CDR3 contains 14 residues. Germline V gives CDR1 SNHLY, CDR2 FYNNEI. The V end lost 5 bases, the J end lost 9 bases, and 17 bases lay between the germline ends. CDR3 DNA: TGTGCCAGCAGTACCATACAGGGTTCTCCGCCCCAGCATTTT. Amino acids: CASSTIQGSPPQHF.

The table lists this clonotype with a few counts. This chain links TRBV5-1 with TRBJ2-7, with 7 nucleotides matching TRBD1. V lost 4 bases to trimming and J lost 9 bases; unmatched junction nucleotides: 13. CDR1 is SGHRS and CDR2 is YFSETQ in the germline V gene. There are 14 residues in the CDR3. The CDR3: CASSGTGDRSAQYF. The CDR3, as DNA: TGCGCCAGCAGCGGAACAGGGGACCGGTCCGCGCAGTACTTC.

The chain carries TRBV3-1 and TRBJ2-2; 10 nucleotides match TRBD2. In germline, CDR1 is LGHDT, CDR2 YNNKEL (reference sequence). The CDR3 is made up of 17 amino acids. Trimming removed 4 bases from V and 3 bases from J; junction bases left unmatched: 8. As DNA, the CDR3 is TGTGCCAGCAGCCTCCAAGCGGGAGGGATACACACCGGGGAGCTGTTTTTT. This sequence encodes CASSLQAGGIHTGELFF.

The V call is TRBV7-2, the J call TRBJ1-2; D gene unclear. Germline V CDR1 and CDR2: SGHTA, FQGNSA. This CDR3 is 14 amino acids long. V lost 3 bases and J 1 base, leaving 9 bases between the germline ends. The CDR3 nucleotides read TGTGCCAGCAGCTTGCAGGCAAATAACTATGGCTACACCTTC. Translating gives CASSLQANNYGYTF.

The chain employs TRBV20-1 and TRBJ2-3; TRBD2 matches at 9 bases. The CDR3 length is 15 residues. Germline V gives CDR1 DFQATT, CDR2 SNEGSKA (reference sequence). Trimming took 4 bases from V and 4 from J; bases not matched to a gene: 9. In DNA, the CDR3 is TGCAGTGCTACTCCAGGCGGGGGGGCCTCAGATACGCAGTATTTT. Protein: CSATPGGGASDTQYF.

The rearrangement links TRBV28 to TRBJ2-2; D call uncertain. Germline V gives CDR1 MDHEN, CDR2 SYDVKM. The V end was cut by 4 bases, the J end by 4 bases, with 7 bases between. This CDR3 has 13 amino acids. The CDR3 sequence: CASSSHVTGELFF. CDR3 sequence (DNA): TGTGCCAGCAGTTCCCATGTCACCGGGGAGCTGTTTTTT.

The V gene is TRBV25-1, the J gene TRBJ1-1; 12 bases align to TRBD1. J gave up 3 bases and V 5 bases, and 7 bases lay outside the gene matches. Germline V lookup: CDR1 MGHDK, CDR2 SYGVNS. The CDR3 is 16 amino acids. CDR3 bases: TGTGCCAGCAGTCGACGGGACAGGGGGCATCACACTGAAGCTTTCTTT. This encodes CASSRRDRGHHTEAFF.

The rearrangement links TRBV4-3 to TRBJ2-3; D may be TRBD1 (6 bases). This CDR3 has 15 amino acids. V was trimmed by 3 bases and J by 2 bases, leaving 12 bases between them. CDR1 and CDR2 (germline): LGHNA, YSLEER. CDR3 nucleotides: TGCGCCAGCAGCCAGGGACATAGCACCACAGATACGCAGTATTTT. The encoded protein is CASSQGHSTTDTQYF.

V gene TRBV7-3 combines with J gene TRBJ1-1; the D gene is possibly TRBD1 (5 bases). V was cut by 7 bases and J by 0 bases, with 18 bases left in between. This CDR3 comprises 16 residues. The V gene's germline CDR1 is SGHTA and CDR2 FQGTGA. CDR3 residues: CASILDRAIMNTEAFF. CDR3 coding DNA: TGTGCCAGCATATTAGACAGAGCAATAATGAACACTGAAGCTTTCTTT.

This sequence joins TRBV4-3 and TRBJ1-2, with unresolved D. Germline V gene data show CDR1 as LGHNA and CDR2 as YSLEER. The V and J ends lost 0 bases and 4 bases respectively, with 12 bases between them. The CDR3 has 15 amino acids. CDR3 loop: CASSQDAVSGYGYTF. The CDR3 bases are TGCGCCAGCAGCCAAGATGCCGTCTCTGGCTATGGCTACACCTTC.

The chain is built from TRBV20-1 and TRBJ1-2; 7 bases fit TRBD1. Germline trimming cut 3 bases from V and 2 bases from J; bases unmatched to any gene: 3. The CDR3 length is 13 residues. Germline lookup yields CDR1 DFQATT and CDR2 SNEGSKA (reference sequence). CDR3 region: CSASGTENYGYTF. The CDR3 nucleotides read TGCAGTGCTAGCGGGACAGAGAACTATGGCTACACCTTC.

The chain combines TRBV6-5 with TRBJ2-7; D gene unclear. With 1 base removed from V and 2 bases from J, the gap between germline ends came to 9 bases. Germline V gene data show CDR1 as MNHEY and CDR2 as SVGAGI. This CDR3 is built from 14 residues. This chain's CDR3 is CASSYLYGPYEQYF. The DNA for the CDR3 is TGTGCCAGCAGTTACTTATATGGTCCCTACGAGCAGTACTTC.

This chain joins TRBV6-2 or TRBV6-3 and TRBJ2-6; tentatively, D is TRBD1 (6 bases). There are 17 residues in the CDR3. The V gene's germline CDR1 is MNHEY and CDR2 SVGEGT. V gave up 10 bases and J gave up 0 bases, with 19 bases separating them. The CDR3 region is CATADSPLYSGANVLTF. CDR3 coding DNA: TGTGCCACTGCGGACAGTCCTCTCTACTCTGGGGCCAACGTCCTGACTTTC.

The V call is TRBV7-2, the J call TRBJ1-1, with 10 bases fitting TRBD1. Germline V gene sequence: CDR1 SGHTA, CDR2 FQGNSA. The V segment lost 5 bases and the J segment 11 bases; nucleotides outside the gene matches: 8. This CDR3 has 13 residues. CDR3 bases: TGTGCCAGCAGCACCCGACAGGGGGCGATGGCTTTCTTT. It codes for CASSTRQGAMAFF.

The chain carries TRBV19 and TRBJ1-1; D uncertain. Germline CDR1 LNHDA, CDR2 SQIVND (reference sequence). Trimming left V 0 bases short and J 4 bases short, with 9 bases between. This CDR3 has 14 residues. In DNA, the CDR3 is TGTGCCAGTAGTATAGATGCGTCGACCACTGAAGCTTTCTTT. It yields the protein CASSIDASTTEAFF.

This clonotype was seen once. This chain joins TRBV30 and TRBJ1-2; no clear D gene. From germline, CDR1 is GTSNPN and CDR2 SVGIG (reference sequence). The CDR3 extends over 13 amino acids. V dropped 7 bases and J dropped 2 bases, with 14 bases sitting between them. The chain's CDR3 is CASPKIGNYGYTF. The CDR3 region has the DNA TGTGCCTCCCCGAAAATCGGGAACTATGGCTACACCTTC.

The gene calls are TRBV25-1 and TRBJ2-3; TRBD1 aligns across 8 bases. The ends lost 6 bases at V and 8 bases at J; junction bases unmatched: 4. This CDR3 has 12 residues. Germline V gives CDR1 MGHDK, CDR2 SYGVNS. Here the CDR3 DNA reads TGTGCCAGCAGGGACAGGGACATTACGCAGTATTTT. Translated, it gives CASRDRDITQYF.

CDR3 loop: CSAHRGHNEKLFF. The DNA of the CDR3 is TGCAGTGCCCACCGGGGTCATAATGAAAAACTGTTTTTT. The chain is built from TRBV20-1 and TRBJ1-4, with D uncertain. This CDR3 is built from 13 residues. Germline-derived CDR1 and CDR2 are DFQATT and SNEGSKA (reference sequence). Trimming shortened V by 6 bases and J by 4 bases, and 12 bases separated the two germline ends.

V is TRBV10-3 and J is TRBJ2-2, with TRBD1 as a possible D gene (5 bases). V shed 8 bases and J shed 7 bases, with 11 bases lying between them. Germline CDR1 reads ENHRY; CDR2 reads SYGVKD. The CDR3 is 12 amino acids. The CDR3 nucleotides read TGTGCCATCGAGGACACTGGCGGGGAGCTGTTTTTT. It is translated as CAIEDTGGELFF.

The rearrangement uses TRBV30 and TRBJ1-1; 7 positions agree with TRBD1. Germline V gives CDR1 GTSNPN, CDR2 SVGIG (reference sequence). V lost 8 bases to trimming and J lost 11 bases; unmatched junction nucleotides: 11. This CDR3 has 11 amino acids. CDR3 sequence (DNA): TGTGCCGGCTTAGGGAGGGGGCAGGCTTTCTTT. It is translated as CAGLGRGQAFF.

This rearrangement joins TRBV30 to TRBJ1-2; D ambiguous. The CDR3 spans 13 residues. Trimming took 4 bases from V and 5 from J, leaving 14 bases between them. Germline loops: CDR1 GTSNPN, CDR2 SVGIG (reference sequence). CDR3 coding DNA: TGTGCCTGGACATTTGGTCGTCAATATGGCTACACCTTC. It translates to CAWTFGRQYGYTF. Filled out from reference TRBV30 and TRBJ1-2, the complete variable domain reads SQTIHQWPATLVQPVGSPLSLECTVEGTSNPNLYWYRQAAGRGLQLLFYSVGIGQISSEVPQNLSASRPQDRQFILSSKKLLLSDSGFYLCAWTFGRQYGYTFGSGTRLTVV.

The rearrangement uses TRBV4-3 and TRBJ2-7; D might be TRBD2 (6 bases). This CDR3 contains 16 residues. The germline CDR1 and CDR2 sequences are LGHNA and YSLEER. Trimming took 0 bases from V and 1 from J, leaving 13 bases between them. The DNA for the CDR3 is TGCGCCAGCAGCCAAGATTCCGGGAGTCCATCCTACGAGCAGTACTTC. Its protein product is CASSQDSGSPSYEQYF.

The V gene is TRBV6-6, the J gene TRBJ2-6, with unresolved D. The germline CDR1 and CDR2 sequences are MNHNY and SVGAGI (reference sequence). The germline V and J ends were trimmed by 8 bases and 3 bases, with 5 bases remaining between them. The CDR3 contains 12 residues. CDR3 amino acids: CASYDGANVLTF. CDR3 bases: TGTGCCAGCTATGATGGGGCCAACGTCCTGACTTTC.